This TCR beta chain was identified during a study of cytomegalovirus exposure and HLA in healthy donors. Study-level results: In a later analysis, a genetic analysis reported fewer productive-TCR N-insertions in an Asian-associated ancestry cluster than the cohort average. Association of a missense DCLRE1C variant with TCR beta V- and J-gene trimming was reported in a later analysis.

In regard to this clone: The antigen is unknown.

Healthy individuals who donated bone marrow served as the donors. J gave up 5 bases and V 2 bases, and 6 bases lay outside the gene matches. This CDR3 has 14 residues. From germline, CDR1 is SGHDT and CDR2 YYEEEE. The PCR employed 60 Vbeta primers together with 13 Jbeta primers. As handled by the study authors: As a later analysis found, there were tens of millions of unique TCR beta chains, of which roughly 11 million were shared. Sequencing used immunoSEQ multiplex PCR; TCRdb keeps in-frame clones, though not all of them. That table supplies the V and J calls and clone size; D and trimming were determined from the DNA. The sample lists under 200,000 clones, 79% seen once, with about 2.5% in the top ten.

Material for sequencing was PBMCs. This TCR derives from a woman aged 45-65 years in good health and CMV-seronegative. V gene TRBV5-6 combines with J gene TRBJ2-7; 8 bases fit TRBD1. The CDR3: CASSFVDRDHEQYF. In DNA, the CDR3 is TGTGCCAGCAGCTTCGTGGACAGGGACCACGAGCAGTACTTC.